This TCR beta chain originates from a study of T cell changes during pregnancy in multiple sclerosis (dated by TCRdb to 2018 to 2020). A note on the overall study: In women with multiple sclerosis, the researchers looked at how the T cell repertoire shifted as pregnancy progressed.

Note on this clone: The target of this receptor is not known. Base qualities were left out, and no much larger clone turns up one base away.

Looking up the germline V gene yields CDR1 SNHLY and CDR2 FYNNEI. The junction shows trimming of 8 bases on V and 3 bases on J, and the gene matches do not reach 11 bases of it. Counted from cysteine to phenylalanine, this CDR3 has 15 amino acids. The DNA shown is the 45-base CDR3, in frame from base 1. The method was the immunoSEQ multiplex PCR assay. TCRdb holds this immuneACCESS table with in-frame rearrangements only. Some clones are missing; in checked studies, unresolved V genes explain under half, and the rest has no known cause. The sample table records more than 40,000 clones; about 92% of these occur just once. The top ten constitute approximately 0.68% of the sample.

The chain was built from TRBV2 and TRBJ2-5, with 8 middle bases fitting TRBD1. This clonotype originated in a female donor with multiple sclerosis, enrolled in a pregnancy study. The sequenced sample was CD4+ T cells from peripheral blood mononuclear cells, obtained in the third trimester of pregnancy. The CDR3 here reads CASLRVGQGKETQYF. The DNA is as follows: TGTGCCAGCCTACGAGTTGGACAGGGAAAAGAGACCCAGTACTTC.